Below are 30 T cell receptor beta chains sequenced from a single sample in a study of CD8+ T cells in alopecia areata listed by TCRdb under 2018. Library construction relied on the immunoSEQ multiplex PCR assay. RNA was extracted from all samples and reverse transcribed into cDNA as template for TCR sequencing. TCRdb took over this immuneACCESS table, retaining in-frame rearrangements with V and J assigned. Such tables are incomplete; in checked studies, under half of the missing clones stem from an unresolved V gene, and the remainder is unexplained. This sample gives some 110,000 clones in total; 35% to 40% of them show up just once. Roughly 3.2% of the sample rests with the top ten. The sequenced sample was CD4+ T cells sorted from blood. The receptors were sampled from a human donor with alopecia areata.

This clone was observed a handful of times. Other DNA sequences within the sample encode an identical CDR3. CDR3 sequence (DNA): TGCAGCGGTCGGAGGGGAATAGGCACAGATACGCAGTATTTT. It codes for CSGRRGIGTDTQYF. The V and J genes are TRBV29-1 and TRBJ2-3, with D perhaps TRBD2 (6 bases). The CDR3 runs to 14 residues. V was cut by 7 bases and J by 1 base, with 15 bases left in between. Germline V gene sequence: CDR1 SQVTM, CDR2 ANQGSEA.

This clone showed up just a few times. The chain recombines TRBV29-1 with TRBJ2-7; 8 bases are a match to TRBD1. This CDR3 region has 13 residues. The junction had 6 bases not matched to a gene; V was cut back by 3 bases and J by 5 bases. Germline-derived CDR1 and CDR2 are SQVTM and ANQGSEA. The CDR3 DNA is TGCAGCGTTGACGGACAGGGTAAGGACGAGCAGTACTTC. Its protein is CSVDGQGKDEQYF.

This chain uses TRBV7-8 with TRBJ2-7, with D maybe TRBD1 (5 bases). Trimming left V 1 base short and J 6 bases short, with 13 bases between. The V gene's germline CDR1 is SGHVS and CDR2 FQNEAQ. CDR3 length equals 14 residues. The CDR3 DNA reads TGTGCCAGCAGCTTAGGGCGGCAGGGTGTCGAGCAGTACTTC. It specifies CASSLGRQGVEQYF. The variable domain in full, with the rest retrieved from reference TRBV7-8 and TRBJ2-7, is GAGVSQSPRYKVAKRGQDVALRCDPISGHVSLFWYQQALGQGPEFLTYFQNEAQLDKSGLPSDRFFAERPEGSVSTLKIQRTQQEDSAVYLCASSLGRQGVEQYFGPGTRLTVT.

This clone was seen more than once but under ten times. CDR3 bases: TGTGCCAGCGGGGTGACAGGGGGAAAATCTAGCAATCAGCCCCAGCATTTT. This sequence encodes CASGVTGGKSSNQPQHF. This sequence joins TRBV7-3 and TRBJ1-5; 9 bases map to TRBD1. This CDR3 comprises 17 residues. Germline trimming cut 8 bases from V and 0 bases from J; bases unmatched to any gene: 11. CDR1 and CDR2 (germline): SGHTA, FQGTGA.

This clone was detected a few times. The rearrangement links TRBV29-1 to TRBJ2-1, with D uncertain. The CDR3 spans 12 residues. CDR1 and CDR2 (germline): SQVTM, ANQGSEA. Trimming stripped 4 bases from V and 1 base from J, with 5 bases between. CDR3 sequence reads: CSVARSYNEQFF. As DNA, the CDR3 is TGCAGCGTTGCCAGATCCTACAATGAGCAGTTCTTC.

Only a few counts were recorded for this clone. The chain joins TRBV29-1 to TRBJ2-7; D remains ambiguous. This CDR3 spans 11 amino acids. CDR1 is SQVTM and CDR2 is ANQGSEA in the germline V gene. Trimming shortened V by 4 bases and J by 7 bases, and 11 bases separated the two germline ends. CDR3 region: CSVGDGREQYF. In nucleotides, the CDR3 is TGCAGCGTTGGAGATGGCAGGGAGCAGTACTTC.

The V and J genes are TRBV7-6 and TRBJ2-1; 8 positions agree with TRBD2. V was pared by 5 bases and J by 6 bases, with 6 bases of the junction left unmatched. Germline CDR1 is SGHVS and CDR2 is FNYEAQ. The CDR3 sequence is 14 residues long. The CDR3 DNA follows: TGTGCCAGCAGCGGACTAGCTAGGGGCAATGAGCAGTTCTTC. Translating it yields CASSGLARGNEQFF.

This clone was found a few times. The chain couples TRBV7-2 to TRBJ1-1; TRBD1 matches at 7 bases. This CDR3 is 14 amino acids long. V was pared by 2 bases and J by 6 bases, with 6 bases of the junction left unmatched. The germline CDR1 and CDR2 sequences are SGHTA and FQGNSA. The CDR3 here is CASSLSGGRSEAFF. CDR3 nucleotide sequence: TGTGCCAGCAGCTTATCAGGGGGGAGATCTGAAGCTTTCTTT.

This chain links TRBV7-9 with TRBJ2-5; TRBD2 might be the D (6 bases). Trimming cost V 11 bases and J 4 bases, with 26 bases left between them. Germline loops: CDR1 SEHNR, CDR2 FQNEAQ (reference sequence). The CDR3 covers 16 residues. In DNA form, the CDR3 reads TGTGCCTTGGGACGGGGGAAGGTCTCGATCGGAGAGACCCAGTACTTC. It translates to CALGRGKVSIGETQYF.

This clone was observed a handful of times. CDR3 loop: CASSSDRGNTEAFF. The CDR3 DNA reads TGCGCCAGCAGCTCAGACAGGGGTAACACTGAAGCTTTCTTT. This chain joins TRBV5-1 and TRBJ1-1, with 8 nucleotides matching TRBD1. This CDR3 spans 14 amino acids. J lost 2 bases, V lost 3 bases, and 3 bases had no gene match. Germline V gene data show CDR1 as SGHRS and CDR2 as YFSETQ.

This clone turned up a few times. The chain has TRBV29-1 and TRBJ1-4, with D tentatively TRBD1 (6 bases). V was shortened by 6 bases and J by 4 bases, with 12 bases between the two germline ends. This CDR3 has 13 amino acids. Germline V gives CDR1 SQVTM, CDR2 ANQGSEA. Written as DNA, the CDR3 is TGCAGCGTAACGAAGGGGGGTAATGAAAAACTGTTTTTT. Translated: CSVTKGGNEKLFF.

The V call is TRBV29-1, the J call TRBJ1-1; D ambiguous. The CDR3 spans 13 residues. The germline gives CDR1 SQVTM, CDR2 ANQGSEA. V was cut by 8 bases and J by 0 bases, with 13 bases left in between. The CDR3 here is CSTRTDLNTEAFF. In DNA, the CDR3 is TGCAGCACACGGACGGACCTGAACACTGAAGCTTTCTTT. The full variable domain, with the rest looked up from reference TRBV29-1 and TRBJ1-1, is SAVISQKPSRDICQRGTSLTIQCQVDSQVTMMFWYRQQPGQSLTLIATANQGSEATYESGFVIDKFPISRPNLTFSTLTVSNMSPEDSSIYLCSTRTDLNTEAFFGQGTRLTVV.

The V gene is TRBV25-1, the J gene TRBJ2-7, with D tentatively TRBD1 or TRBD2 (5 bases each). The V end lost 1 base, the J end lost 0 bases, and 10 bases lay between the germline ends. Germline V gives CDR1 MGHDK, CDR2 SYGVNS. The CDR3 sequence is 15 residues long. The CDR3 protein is CASSESPGPSYEQYF. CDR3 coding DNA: TGTGCCAGCAGTGAATCTCCGGGACCCTCCTACGAGCAGTACTTC.

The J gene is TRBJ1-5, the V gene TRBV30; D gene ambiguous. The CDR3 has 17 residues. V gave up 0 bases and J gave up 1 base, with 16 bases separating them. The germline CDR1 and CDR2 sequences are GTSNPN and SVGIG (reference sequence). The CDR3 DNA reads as TGTGCCTGGAGTGTATCCCCCATGGCGGTAAGCAATCAGCCCCAGCATTTT. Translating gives CAWSVSPMAVSNQPQHF.

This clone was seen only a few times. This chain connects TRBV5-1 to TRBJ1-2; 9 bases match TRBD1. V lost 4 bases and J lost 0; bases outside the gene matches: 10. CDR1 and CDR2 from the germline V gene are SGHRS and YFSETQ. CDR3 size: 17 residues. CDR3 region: CASSPLPGQGSNYGYTF. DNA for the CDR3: TGCGCCAGCAGCCCTCTCCCGGGACAGGGTTCTAACTATGGCTACACCTTC.

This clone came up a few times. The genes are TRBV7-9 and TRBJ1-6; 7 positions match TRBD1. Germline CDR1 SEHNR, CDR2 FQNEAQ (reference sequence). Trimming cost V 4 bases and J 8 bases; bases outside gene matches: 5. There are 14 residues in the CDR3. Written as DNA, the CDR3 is TGTGCCAGCAGCTCTTCCGGGACAGATTCACCCCTCCACTTT. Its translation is CASSSSGTDSPLHF.

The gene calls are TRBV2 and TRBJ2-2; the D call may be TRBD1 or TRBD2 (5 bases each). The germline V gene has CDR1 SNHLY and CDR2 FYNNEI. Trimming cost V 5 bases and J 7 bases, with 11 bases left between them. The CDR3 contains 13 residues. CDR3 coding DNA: TGTGCCAGCAGTCGGGGCAACGACGGGGAGCTGTTTTTT. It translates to CASSRGNDGELFF.

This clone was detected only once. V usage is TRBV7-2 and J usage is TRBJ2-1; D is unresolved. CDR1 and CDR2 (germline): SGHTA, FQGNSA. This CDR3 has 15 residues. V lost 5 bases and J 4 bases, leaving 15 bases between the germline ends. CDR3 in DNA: TGTGCCAGCAGCAGCCTACGGCAGCCTTACAATGAGCAGTTCTTC. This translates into CASSSLRQPYNEQFF.

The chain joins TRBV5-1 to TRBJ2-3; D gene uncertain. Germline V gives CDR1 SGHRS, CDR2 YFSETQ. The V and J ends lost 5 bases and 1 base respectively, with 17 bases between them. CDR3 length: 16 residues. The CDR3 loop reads CASSLTTPLGTDTQYF. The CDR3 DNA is TGCGCCAGCAGTCTAACAACCCCTCTCGGCACAGATACGCAGTATTTT.

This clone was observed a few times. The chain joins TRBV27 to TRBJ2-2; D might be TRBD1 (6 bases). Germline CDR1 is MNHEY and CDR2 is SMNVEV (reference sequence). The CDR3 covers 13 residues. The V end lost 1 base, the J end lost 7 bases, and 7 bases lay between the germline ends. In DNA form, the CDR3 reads TGTGCCAGCAGTTTATGGACAGACGGGGAGCTGTTTTTT. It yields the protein CASSLWTDGELFF.

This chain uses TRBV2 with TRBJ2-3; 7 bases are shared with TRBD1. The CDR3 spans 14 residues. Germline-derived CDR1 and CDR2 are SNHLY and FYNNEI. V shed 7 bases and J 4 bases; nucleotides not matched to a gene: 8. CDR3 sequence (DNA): TGTGCCAGCAAAAACAGGGGCTCTGCAGATACGCAGTATTTT. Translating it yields CASKNRGSADTQYF. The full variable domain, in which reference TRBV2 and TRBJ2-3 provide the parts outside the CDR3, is EPEVTQTPSHQVTQMGQEVILRCVPISNHLYFYWYRQILGQKVEFLVSFYNNEISEKSEIFDDQFSVERPDGSNFTLKIRSTKLEDSAMYFCASKNRGSADTQYFGPGTRLTVL.

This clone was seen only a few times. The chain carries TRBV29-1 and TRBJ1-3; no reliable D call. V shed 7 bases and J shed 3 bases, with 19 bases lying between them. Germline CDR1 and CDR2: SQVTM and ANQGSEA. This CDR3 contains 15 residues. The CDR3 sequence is CSDHQRTQNGNTIYF. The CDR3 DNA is TGCAGCGATCACCAACGGACTCAAAATGGAAACACCATATATTTT.

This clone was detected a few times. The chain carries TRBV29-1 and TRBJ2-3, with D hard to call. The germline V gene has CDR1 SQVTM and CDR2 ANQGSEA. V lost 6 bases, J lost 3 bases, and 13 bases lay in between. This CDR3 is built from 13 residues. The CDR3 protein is CSVPYQETDTQYF. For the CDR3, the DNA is TGCAGCGTCCCTTATCAAGAAACAGATACGCAGTATTTT.

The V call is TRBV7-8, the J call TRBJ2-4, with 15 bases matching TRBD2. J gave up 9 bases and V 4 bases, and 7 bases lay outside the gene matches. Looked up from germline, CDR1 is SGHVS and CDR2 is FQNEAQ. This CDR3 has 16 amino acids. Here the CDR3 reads CASSSWTSGGAGIQYF. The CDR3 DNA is TGTGCCAGCAGCTCCTGGACTAGCGGGGGGGCGGGCATTCAGTACTTC.

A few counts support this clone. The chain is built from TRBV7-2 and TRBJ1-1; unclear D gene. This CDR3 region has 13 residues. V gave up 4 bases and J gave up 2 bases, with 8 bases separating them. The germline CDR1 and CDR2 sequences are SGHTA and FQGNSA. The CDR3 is CASSSQPNTEAFF. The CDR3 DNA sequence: TGTGCCAGCAGCTCTCAACCCAACACTGAAGCTTTCTTT.

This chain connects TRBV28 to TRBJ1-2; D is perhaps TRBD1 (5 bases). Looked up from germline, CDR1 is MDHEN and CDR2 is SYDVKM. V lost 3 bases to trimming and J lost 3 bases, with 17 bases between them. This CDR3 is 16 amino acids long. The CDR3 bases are TGTGCCAGCAGTTTGGGATCCCGGGGGGTCTACTATGGCTACACCTTC. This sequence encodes CASSLGSRGVYYGYTF.

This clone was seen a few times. CDR3 amino acids: CSAIRDSNYEQYF. CDR3 nucleotides: TGCAGCGCCATCCGGGACAGTAACTACGAGCAGTACTTC. This chain joins TRBV29-1 and TRBJ2-7; the match to TRBD1 covers 7 bases. The CDR3 extends over 13 amino acids. Losses at the gene ends were 7 bases for V and 3 bases for J; bases not matched to a gene: 9. Germline V lookup: CDR1 SQVTM, CDR2 ANQGSEA.

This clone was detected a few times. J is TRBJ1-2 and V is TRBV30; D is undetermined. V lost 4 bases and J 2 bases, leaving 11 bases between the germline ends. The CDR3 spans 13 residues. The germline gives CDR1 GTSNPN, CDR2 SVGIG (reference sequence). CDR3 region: CAWTGRANYGYTF. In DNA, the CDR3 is TGTGCCTGGACCGGGCGGGCAAACTATGGCTACACCTTC.

The CDR3: CSAGTSGYEQYF. CDR3 DNA sequence: TGCAGCGCCGGGACTAGCGGCTACGAGCAGTACTTC. The genes are TRBV29-1 and TRBJ2-7, with 11 bases identical to TRBD2. Trimming removed 7 bases from V and 3 bases from J; junction bases left unmatched: 2. Looked up from germline, CDR1 is SQVTM and CDR2 is ANQGSEA. This CDR3 spans 12 amino acids.

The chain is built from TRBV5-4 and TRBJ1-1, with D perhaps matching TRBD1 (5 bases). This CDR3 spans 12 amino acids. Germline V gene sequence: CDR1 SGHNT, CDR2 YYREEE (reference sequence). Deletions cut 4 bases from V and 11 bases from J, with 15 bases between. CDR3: CASSQGRSGAFF. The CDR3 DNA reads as TGTGCCAGCAGCCAGGGTCGCAGTGGCGCTTTCTTT.